This TCR beta chain was sequenced during a study of cytomegalovirus exposure and HLA in healthy donors. Study-level findings and limits: It was confirmed in vitro that a few of the CMV-associated chains were specific for CMV antigens. Among TCR sequences, most were rare, though some public TCRs appeared in many donors. Overall, approximately 180 TCR beta chains were annotated as cytomegalovirus-associated.

PCR primers comprised 60 Vbeta and 13 Jbeta primers. Repertoires were generated with immunoSEQ multiplex PCR, while TCRdb's copy carries only in-frame clones and drops some. Of roughly 150,000 clones listed, 80% are singletons. From germline, CDR1 is ENHRY and CDR2 SYGVKD. The length of the CDR3 is 14 residues. After removal of 2 bases from V and 7 bases from J, the junction contained 5 bases not matched to a gene. With respect to this clone: The antigen remains undetermined.

This chain connects TRBV10-3 to TRBJ2-3; 8 positions match TRBD1. The receptor was isolated from a man aged 30-40 years in good health and CMV-seronegative. Sequenced sample: PBMCs. CDR3 DNA sequence: TGTGCCATCAGTGAGGGACAGGGTGGAAATACGCAGTATTTT. Protein sequence: CAISEGQGGNTQYF.